Presented here are 14 T cell receptor beta chains from one specimen sequenced in a study of regulatory T cells in long-lasting Graves disease. Library construction for TCR beta used iRepertoire HTBI primers and Arm-PCR of CDR3 regions. TCRdb re-called the multiplex PCR reads through MiXCR, storing one row per CDR3 protein. The table records a few hundred thousand distinct CDR3 sequences, 12% of them present only once. The time point is: newly diagnosed GD, antithyroid drugs for less than 3 months. With RNA extracted from PBMCs as input, the TCR library was made. These data were likewise used in another study, on T cells in Graves' hyperthyroidism and ophthalmopathy.

Sequencing used peripheral blood mononuclear cells (PBMCs), obtained at new diagnosis, from a patient treated with antithyroid drugs. The source of these receptors is a woman in her late teens or twenties with Graves disease.

This clonotype was seen repeatedly, ten times or more. CDR3 loop: CSATNTGGYYEQYF. The CDR3 DNA reads as TGCAGTGCTACAAACACGGGAGGCTACTACGAGCAGTACTTC. The rearrangement uses TRBV20-1 and TRBJ2-7; 7 bases fit TRBD2. The CDR3 is made up of 14 amino acids. The germline gives CDR1 DFQATT, CDR2 SNEGSKA (reference sequence). Unmatched junction bases numbered 9, after V lost 4 bases and J lost 3 bases.

The rearrangement uses TRBV6-2 or TRBV6-3 and TRBJ1-1; D uncertain. The germline V and J ends were trimmed by 9 bases and 3 bases, with 14 bases remaining between them. Germline CDR1 reads MNHEY; CDR2 reads SVGEGT. The length of the CDR3 is 13 residues. This chain's CDR3 is CASSPIRDTEAFF. CDR3 DNA: TGTGCCAGTTCTCCTATCCGGGACACTGAAGCTTTCTTT.

The table lists this clonotype with many counts. The V gene is TRBV20-1, the J gene TRBJ1-1, with D perhaps TRBD1 (5 bases). Between the trimmed V and J ends, which lost 2 bases and 3 bases, there was a span of 7 bases. From germline, CDR1 is DFQATT and CDR2 SNEGSKA (reference sequence). CDR3 length equals 12 residues. CDR3 in amino acids: CSARQGDTEAFF. The CDR3 region has the DNA TGCAGTGCTAGACAGGGAGACACTGAAGCTTTCTTT.

This clonotype has just one count. It may be a read error: a sequence one base away is much more abundant. V usage is TRBV6-1 and J usage is TRBJ2-1, with no clear D. The CDR3 totals 15 residues. Germline V gene data show CDR1 as MNHNS and CDR2 as SASEGT. CDR3 region: CASSGSTYESNEQFF. The DNA for the CDR3 is TGCGCCAGCAGTGGCTCAACTTACGAGAGCAATGAGCAGTTCTTC.

The table lists this clonotype with many counts. The chain combines TRBV5-1 with TRBJ2-2; tentative D call: TRBD2 (5 bases). V lost 6 bases and J 2 bases, leaving 14 bases between the germline ends. The CDR3 extends over 15 amino acids. The V gene's germline CDR1 is SGHRS and CDR2 YFSETQ. CDR3: CASTSAGFNTGELFF. CDR3 nucleotides: TGCGCCAGCACATCGGCGGGTTTTAACACCGGGGAGCTGTTTTTT.

This clonotype was seen at least ten times. J is TRBJ1-1 and V is TRBV6-1; 7 bases line up with TRBD1. The CDR3 has 15 residues. J was trimmed by 0 bases and V by 5 bases; bases with no gene match: 6. The germline V gene encodes CDR1 MNHNS and CDR2 SASEGT. Written as DNA, the CDR3 is TGTGCCAGCAGTCTCGCCGGACAGGTGAACACTGAAGCTTTCTTT. Protein: CASSLAGQVNTEAFF.

This clonotype was detected a few times. This chain links TRBV6-4 with TRBJ2-5, with D perhaps given as TRBD1 or TRBD2 (5 bases each). CDR1 and CDR2 (germline): MRHNA, SNTAGT. Trimming shortened V by 11 bases and J by 5 bases, and 18 bases separated the two germline ends. The CDR3 length is 13 residues. CDR3 sequence: CARRDQSSETQYF. CDR3 in DNA: TGTGCCCGCCGGGACCAATCTTCGGAGACCCAGTACTTC.

In its sample, this clonotype was seen a few times. In nucleotides, the CDR3 is TGTGCCAGCAGTGAAAGGAGGGGAACTGAAGCTTTCTTT. It yields the protein CASSERRGTEAFF. This chain links TRBV6-4 with TRBJ1-1, with TRBD1 as a possible D gene (5 bases). Germline assignment: CDR1 MRHNA and CDR2 SNTAGT. Trimming removed 3 bases from V and 5 bases from J, with 10 bases in between. This CDR3 is built from 13 residues.

This clonotype turned up a few times. The CDR3 loop is CSARSGQGAEEQYF. For the CDR3, the DNA is TGCAGTGCTAGATCGGGACAGGGGGCGGAGGAGCAGTACTTC. The V and J genes are TRBV20-1 and TRBJ2-7, with 12 bases identical to TRBD1. Germline-derived CDR1 and CDR2 are DFQATT and SNEGSKA (reference sequence). The CDR3 is 14 residues long. The junction had 6 bases not matched to a gene; V was cut back by 2 bases and J by 7 bases.

For this clonotype: This may come from a read error, since a much larger clone is one base off. V usage is TRBV12-3 or TRBV12-4 and J usage is TRBJ2-5, with D tentatively TRBD1 or TRBD2 (5 bases each). V shed 1 base and J shed 7 bases, with 22 bases lying between them. This CDR3 is 17 amino acids long. This CDR3 is CASSLVGQGAKSGTQYF. The DNA for the CDR3 is TGTGCCAGCAGTTTAGTCGGGCAAGGGGCCAAAAGCGGGACCCAGTACTTC.

The rearrangement joins TRBV20-1 to TRBJ2-1; possibly TRBD2 for D (6 bases). This CDR3 comprises 17 residues. V was trimmed by 1 base and J by 3 bases, leaving 19 bases between them. Germline V gene sequence: CDR1 DFQATT, CDR2 SNEGSKA (reference sequence). The CDR3 DNA reads as TGCAGTGCTAGAGCCCTGGACTCGGGACTTCTCTACAATGAGCAGTTCTTC. It encodes CSARALDSGLLYNEQFF.

This clonotype occurred a few times. The chain employs TRBV6-2 or TRBV6-3 and TRBJ2-3, with TRBD1 as a possible D gene (5 bases). The CDR3 spans 14 residues. Germline V gives CDR1 MNHEY, CDR2 SVGEGT. V was trimmed by 10 bases and J by 0 bases, leaving 14 bases between them. In nucleotides, the CDR3 is TGTGCCACCGACCCCGGACACAGCACAGATACGCAGTATTTT. It translates to CATDPGHSTDTQYF.

This chain joins TRBV18 and TRBJ1-2, with no clear D. Trimming cost V 2 bases and J 2 bases, with 9 bases left between them. The CDR3 is 14 residues long. In germline, CDR1 is KGHSH, CDR2 LQKENI. CDR3 sequence: CASSPSYVNYGYTF. CDR3 DNA: TGTGCCAGCTCACCAAGCTACGTAAACTATGGCTACACCTTC. Full variable domain (remainder filled in from reference TRBV18 and TRBJ1-2): NAGVMQNPRHLVRRRGQEARLRCSPMKGHSHVYWYRQLPEEGLKFMVYLQKENIIDESGMPKERFSAEFPKEGPSILRIQQVVRGDSAAYFCASSPSYVNYGYTFGSGTRLTVV.

The V gene is TRBV9, the J gene TRBJ1-1, with D maybe TRBD1 (5 bases). The V and J ends lost 2 bases and 1 base respectively, with 12 bases between them. In germline, CDR1 is SGDLS, CDR2 YYNGEE. CDR3 size: 15 residues. CDR3: CASSVEGLQNTEAFF. DNA of the CDR3: TGTGCCAGCAGCGTCGAGGGACTTCAGAACACTGAAGCTTTCTTT.